The 21 T cell receptor beta chains given below trace back to one sample, sequenced in a study of T-cell reconstitution after alpha-beta-depleted transplantation in children (TCRdb year 2016). The library came from PCR. TCRdb records Illumina HiSeq 2500 as the sequencer. TCR library preparation used molecular barcoding, with unique molecular identifiers applied to normalize quantification of the TCRbeta repertoire. In-frame beta chains were kept once TCRdb had trimmed the public reads at Q25 with fastp and called clones with MiXCR. Rows matching on CDR3 protein sequence are summarized as one entry with the most common DNA and genes. The sample table records roughly 350,000 distinct CDR3 sequences; 15% to 20% of these occur just once. Around 43% of the sample lies in the top ten. The meaning of the sample's treatment or condition label: allogeneic hematopoietic cell transplantation with graft depleted of TCRalphabeta T cells and CD19 B cells.

Sequencing used PBMCs, mostly from graft donor cells, obtained 360 days after TCRalphabeta/CD19-depleted stem cell transplant. Receptors originate from a male patient between 2 and 15 years old who had a stem cell transplant for acute lymphoblastic leukemia, so the T cells may come from the graft donor.

The chain is built from TRBV5-1 and TRBJ2-7, with D perhaps TRBD1 or TRBD2 (7 bases each). The V end was cut by 0 bases, the J end by 1 base, with 26 bases between. Germline CDR1 reads SGHRS; CDR2 reads YFSETQ. The length of the CDR3 is 20 residues. The CDR3, as DNA: TGCGCCAGCAGCTTGGCTGGCAGGGGTGGGACAGCGGGACGGTCCTACGAGCAGTACTTC. Its translation is CASSLAGRGGTAGRSYEQYF. The full variable domain, rest sourced from reference TRBV5-1 and TRBJ2-7, is KAGVTQTPRYLIKTRGQQVTLSCSPISGHRSVSWYQQTPGQGLQFLFEYFSETQRNKGNFPGRFSGRQFSNSRSEMNVSTLELGDSALYLCASSLAGRGGTAGRSYEQYFGPGTRLTVT.

This clonotype has only a few counts. The chain recombines TRBV4-3 with TRBJ2-2, with D possibly TRBD2 on 5 matching bases. Between the trimmed V and J ends, which lost 1 base and 1 base, there was a span of 10 bases. The CDR3 has 16 amino acids. Germline values: CDR1 LGHNA, CDR2 YSLEER. The CDR3 sequence is CASSQVASRNTGELFF. CDR3 in DNA: TGCGCCAGCAGCCAAGTTGCTAGCCGGAACACCGGGGAGCTGTTTTTT.

The sample holds many counts of this clonotype. The chain joins TRBV12-3 or TRBV12-4 to TRBJ2-3, with 10 bases matching TRBD1. The CDR3 is 15 residues long. Trimming took 5 bases from V and 4 from J; bases not matched to a gene: 6. DNA for the CDR3: TGTGCCAGCAGTCCCGGGACAGGGGAGGCAGATACGCAGTATTTT. This translates into CASSPGTGEADTQYF.

The chain employs TRBV7-9 and TRBJ2-5; D perhaps matches TRBD2 (7 bases). CDR3 size: 15 residues. Germline CDR1 is SEHNR and CDR2 is FQNEAQ (reference sequence). The V gene lost 5 bases and the J gene lost 1 base, with 14 bases spanning the gap. The CDR3, as DNA: TGTGCCAGCAGCCCTGTCCGGGGGGCCCAAGAGACCCAGTACTTC. Translating it yields CASSPVRGAQETQYF.

There are many counts of this clonotype. The genes are TRBV7-2 and TRBJ1-3; no firm D call. The CDR3 contains 15 residues. Trimming took off 3 bases at V and 0 bases at J, with 9 bases between the two ends. The germline V gene encodes CDR1 SGHTA and CDR2 FQGNSA. The CDR3 DNA reads as TGTGCCAGCAGCTTCACTTTTAGCTCTGGAAACACCATATATTTT. It is translated as CASSFTFSSGNTIYF.

This clonotype appeared a few times. The rearrangement links TRBV9 to TRBJ2-7, with a weak D call TRBD2 (5 bases). V was clipped by 0 bases and J by 2 bases, with 9 bases between them. The CDR3 totals 14 residues. Germline loops: CDR1 SGDLS, CDR2 YYNGEE. CDR3 nucleotide sequence: TGTGCCAGCAGCGTAGGCGGAGGTACCTACGAGCAGTACTTC. Its translation is CASSVGGGTYEQYF.

The chain employs TRBV9 and TRBJ1-3; TRBD1 might be the D (5 bases). V lost 4 bases and J lost 0, with 11 bases in between. The germline CDR1 and CDR2 sequences are SGDLS and YYNGEE. The CDR3 length is 15 residues. The CDR3, as DNA: TGTGCCAGCAGCCCGGGACGGAACTCTGGAAACACCATATATTTT. The encoded protein is CASSPGRNSGNTIYF. The full variable domain, completed using reference TRBV9 and TRBJ1-3, is DSGVTQTPKHLITATGQRVTLRCSPRSGDLSVYWYQQSLDQGLQFLIQYYNGEERAKGNILERFSAQQFPDLHSELNLSSLELGDSALYFCASSPGRNSGNTIYFGEGSWLTVV.

The chain employs TRBV5-1 and TRBJ2-3, with TRBD2 identical over 7 bases. This CDR3 contains 16 residues. With V trimmed by 4 bases and J by 2 bases, 10 bases remained unmatched. The germline V gene has CDR1 SGHRS and CDR2 YFSETQ. The CDR3 DNA reads as TGCGCCAGCAGCCTCGGGGGAGGGCCAAACACAGATACGCAGTATTTT. It translates to CASSLGGGPNTDTQYF.

This clonotype was seen a single time. As the CDR3 is not closed by the conserved phenylalanine or tryptophan, this likely results from a read error. The CDR3 bases are TGTGCCACCAGCAGAGATCCGGGACCTATGCGGCTGTTTTAT. It encodes CATSRDPGPMRLFY. The chain uses TRBV15 and TRBJ1-4; D perhaps matches TRBD1 (5 bases). From germline, CDR1 is LNHNV and CDR2 YYDKDF (reference sequence). This CDR3 region has 14 residues. V lost 0 bases and J 14 bases, leaving 16 bases between the germline ends.

J is TRBJ2-3 and V is TRBV27; 8 positions agree with TRBD1. CDR3 size: 15 residues. Germline V gives CDR1 MNHEY, CDR2 SMNVEV (reference sequence). J was trimmed by 1 base and V by 4 bases; bases with no gene match: 4. The CDR3, as DNA: TGTGCCAGCAGTTCCTCGGGACAGGGCACAGATACGCAGTATTTT. It specifies CASSSSGQGTDTQYF.

This clonotype was seen only a few times. The CDR3 coding sequence is TGTGCCAGCAGTGCCGGACCCACCTACGAGCAGTACTTC. Translating gives CASSAGPTYEQYF. The rearrangement joins TRBV12-3 or TRBV12-4 to TRBJ2-7; D not certain. Deletions cut 5 bases from V and 2 bases from J, with 10 bases between. CDR3 length: 13 residues.

Points on this clonotype: It may be a read error: a sequence one base away is much more abundant. This sequence joins TRBV9 and TRBJ2-7, with 8 bases identical to TRBD1. The CDR3 contains 12 residues. Trimming at V came to 3 bases and at J to 6 bases, leaving 2 bases not matched to a gene. Germline values: CDR1 SGDLS, CDR2 YYNGEE. The CDR3 coding sequence is TGTGCCAGCAGCGGACAGGGGTCCGAGCAGTACTTC. This codes for CASSGQGSEQYF.

The chain links TRBV3-1 to TRBJ2-7; tentative D call: TRBD1 (6 bases). Germline V CDR1 and CDR2: LGHDT, YNNKEL (reference sequence). The V and J ends lost 4 bases and 2 bases respectively, with 12 bases between them. The CDR3 is made up of 14 amino acids. CDR3 amino acids: CASSPQTGTYEQYF. In DNA, the CDR3 is TGTGCCAGCAGCCCTCAGACAGGAACCTACGAGCAGTACTTC.

This clonotype has more than one count but fewer than ten. The CDR3 DNA reads TGTGCCAGCAGTGATTTTACAGCCTGGGGAGTCTACGAGCAGTACTTC. This translates into CASSDFTAWGVYEQYF. V and J are TRBV2 and TRBJ2-7, with a possible D match to TRBD2 (5 bases). V was trimmed by 3 bases and J by 3 bases, leaving 18 bases between them. The V gene's germline CDR1 is SNHLY and CDR2 FYNNEI. The length of the CDR3 is 16 residues.

The gene calls are TRBV4-1 and TRBJ2-5, with no clear D. The V and J ends lost 0 bases and 4 bases respectively, with 6 bases between them. Germline CDR1 and CDR2: MGHRA and YSYEKL. The CDR3 is 13 amino acids. The chain's CDR3 is CASSQDLPETQYF. The DNA for the CDR3 is TGCGCCAGCAGCCAAGATCTCCCAGAGACCCAGTACTTC.

The rearrangement links TRBV9 to TRBJ2-1; 12 bases map to TRBD2. Per the germline V gene, CDR1 is SGDLS and CDR2 is YYNGEE. The ends lost 4 bases at V and 1 base at J; junction bases unmatched: 9. The CDR3 sequence is 18 residues long. As DNA, the CDR3 is TGTGCCAGCAGCCCCTCGACTAGCGGGAGAGGGTCCTACAATGAGCAGTTCTTC. This sequence encodes CASSPSTSGRGSYNEQFF.

The genes are TRBV4-1 and TRBJ1-2; possibly TRBD1 for D (5 bases). The germline gives CDR1 MGHRA, CDR2 YSYEKL. Between the trimmed V and J ends, which lost 0 bases and 4 bases, there was a span of 9 bases. The CDR3 covers 14 residues. The CDR3 DNA reads as TGCGCCAGCAGCCAAGAGGGGCGCGGCTATGGCTACACCTTC. It specifies CASSQEGRGYGYTF.

This clonotype was found many times. The J gene is TRBJ1-3, the V gene TRBV20-1, with a weak D call TRBD1 (6 bases). V shed 5 bases and J shed 0 bases, with 14 bases lying between them. Germline loops: CDR1 DFQATT, CDR2 SNEGSKA (reference sequence). The CDR3 has 15 residues. The CDR3 spells CSASSGGYSGNTIYF. CDR3 nucleotide sequence: TGCAGTGCTTCTAGTGGGGGCTACTCTGGAAACACCATATATTTT.

The chain couples TRBV5-6 to TRBJ2-4; D uncertain. This CDR3 contains 12 residues. Trimming removed 1 base from V and 8 bases from J, with 7 bases in between. From germline, CDR1 is SGHDT and CDR2 YYEEEE. CDR3: CASSLSRDIQYF. The CDR3 DNA reads TGTGCCAGCAGCTTGAGTAGGGACATTCAGTACTTC.

This clonotype appeared many times. Here the CDR3 omits its conserved ending phenylalanine or tryptophan, so a read error is the likely source. The DNA is omitted, as the CDR3 cannot be located on it reliably, and the CDR3 follows TCRdb's listing. This chain uses TRBV14 with TRBJ2-4; the table's D call, TRBD1, has no DNA check behind it. Germline V gene sequence: CDR1 SGHDN, CDR2 FVKESK. The CDR3 is 11 residues long, counting both termini. The CDR3 loop is CASSQRQPRFL.

The chain recombines TRBV7-8 with TRBJ2-5, with 8 positions matching TRBD1. V lost 1 base, J lost 4 bases, and 17 bases stayed unmatched. From germline, CDR1 is SGHVS and CDR2 FQNEAQ. The CDR3 has 19 amino acids. In nucleotides, the CDR3 is TGTGCCAGCAGCTTAGGCCCTCCAGGGACAGGCCTACGCCTAGAGACCCAGTACTTC. Translation gives CASSLGPPGTGLRLETQYF.